A single sample gave rise to the 11 T cell receptor beta chains below, sequenced in a study of T-cell reconstitution after alpha-beta-depleted transplantation in children. A TCRbeta library incorporating unique molecular identifiers was prepared. TCRdb reprocessed the PCR reads via MiXCR and lists one record per CDR3 protein. The sample lists around 300,000 distinct CDR3 sequences; around 10% were seen once. Sequenced here: peripheral blood, sampled 180 days after TCRalphabeta/CD19-depleted stem cell transplant. These receptors were obtained from a male patient aged 2 to 9 who had a stem cell transplant for chronic granulomatous disease, so the T cells may come from the graft donor.

This clonotype was picked up many times. The chain's CDR3 is CASTSTAMGDYEQYF. CDR3 nucleotides: TGTGCCAGCACCTCGACAGCCATGGGAGACTACGAGCAGTACTTC. The chain carries TRBV13 and TRBJ2-7, with D perhaps TRBD1 or TRBD2 (5 bases each). CDR1 is PRHDT and CDR2 is FYEKMQ in the germline V gene (reference sequence). Trimming shortened V by 7 bases and J by 3 bases, and 19 bases separated the two germline ends. This CDR3 contains 15 residues.

In its sample, this clonotype was seen many times. V gene TRBV7-9 combines with J gene TRBJ1-4, with 7 bases aligning to TRBD1. The germline V gene encodes CDR1 SEHNR and CDR2 FQNEAQ (reference sequence). The CDR3 has 15 residues. Trimming at V came to 5 bases and at J to 5 bases, leaving 8 bases not matched to a gene. The DNA of the CDR3 is TGTGCCAGCAGCCCGGGGGACAGACTCAATGAAAAACTGTTTTTT. Its translation is CASSPGDRLNEKLFF.

This clonotype was detected ten times or more. This rearrangement joins TRBV28 to TRBJ2-1; D gene unclear. V was cut by 3 bases and J by 8 bases, with 11 bases left in between. The germline V gene has CDR1 MDHEN and CDR2 SYDVKM. The CDR3 has 13 residues. CDR3 loop: CASSLVNVHEQFF. DNA for the CDR3: TGTGCCAGCAGTTTGGTAAACGTCCATGAGCAGTTCTTC.

The sample holds many counts of this clonotype. V gene TRBV5-1 combines with J gene TRBJ2-1; D is possibly TRBD1 (6 bases). The CDR3 extends over 13 amino acids. The germline CDR1 and CDR2 sequences are SGHRS and YFSETQ. The V gene lost 3 bases and the J gene lost 10 bases, with 14 bases spanning the gap. CDR3 protein: CASSSSGVWEQFF. CDR3 DNA sequence: TGCGCCAGCAGCTCCTCAGGGGTTTGGGAGCAGTTCTTC. The entire variable domain, with the rest obtained from reference TRBV5-1 and TRBJ2-1, is as follows: KAGVTQTPRYLIKTRGQQVTLSCSPISGHRSVSWYQQTPGQGLQFLFEYFSETQRNKGNFPGRFSGRQFSNSRSEMNVSTLELGDSALYLCASSSSGVWEQFFGPGTRLTVL.

About this clonotype itself: A much larger clone lies a single base off, so this may be a read error. This rearrangement joins TRBV11-2 to TRBJ2-5; D may be TRBD1 (6 bases). CDR3 length: 14 residues. The V end lost 5 bases, the J end lost 6 bases, and 16 bases lay between the germline ends. The germline gives CDR1 SGHAT, CDR2 FQNNGV. This CDR3 reads CASSTGTWGQTQYF. CDR3 nucleotide sequence: TGTGCCAGCAGCACCGGGACATGGGGCCAGACCCAGTACTTC.

This clonotype was counted at least ten times. The rearrangement joins TRBV7-2 to TRBJ2-1; D remains ambiguous. The ends were cut back, 5 bases at V and 1 base at J, with 6 bases in the middle. The CDR3 runs 13 residues. Germline V gives CDR1 SGHTA, CDR2 FQGNSA. The CDR3 coding sequence is TGTGCCAGCAGCCCACCTTCCTACAATGAGCAGTTCTTC. It specifies CASSPPSYNEQFF.

This clonotype occurred many times. V and J are TRBV7-8 and TRBJ2-3, with 7 bases lining up with TRBD2. This CDR3 is 15 amino acids long. V lost 3 bases and J lost 3; bases outside the gene matches: 6. Germline V gene lookup returns CDR1 SGHVS and CDR2 FQNEAQ. The CDR3 DNA follows: TGTGCCAGCAGCTTCGGGGGGTCCCTAACAGATACGCAGTATTTT. Protein sequence: CASSFGGSLTDTQYF.

V gene TRBV5-4 combines with J gene TRBJ2-2, with 13 bases fitting TRBD2. The germline CDR1 and CDR2 sequences are SGHNT and YYREEE (reference sequence). V gave up 4 bases and J gave up 2 bases; unmatched junction bases: 5. The CDR3 has 17 residues. In DNA form, the CDR3 reads TGTGCCAGCAGCGTGGGACTAGCGGGAACCAACACCGGGGAGCTGTTTTTT. This sequence encodes CASSVGLAGTNTGELFF.

There are many counts of this clonotype. The CDR3 here is CSVESVRQETQYF. The CDR3 DNA sequence: TGCAGCGTTGAATCTGTCAGGCAAGAGACCCAGTACTTC. V is TRBV29-1 and J is TRBJ2-5; D is uncertain. Germline V lookup: CDR1 SQVTM, CDR2 ANQGSEA. V was cut by 2 bases and J by 2 bases, with 9 bases left in between. This CDR3 region has 13 residues.

The rearrangement joins TRBV7-6 to TRBJ2-2; possibly TRBD1 for D (5 bases). The CDR3 extends over 18 amino acids. Per the germline V gene, CDR1 is SGHVS and CDR2 is FNYEAQ. Trimming took 1 base from V and 4 from J, leaving 19 bases between them. CDR3 amino acids: CASSLDRWAGLGTGELFF. In DNA form, the CDR3 reads TGTGCCAGCAGCTTAGATCGTTGGGCAGGGCTGGGCACCGGGGAGCTGTTTTTT. Full variable domain (remainder filled in from reference TRBV7-6 and TRBJ2-2): GAGVSQSPRYKVTKRGQDVALRCDPISGHVSLYWYRQALGQGPEFLTYFNYEAQQDKSGLPNDRFSAERPEGSISTLTIQRTEQRDSAMYRCASSLDRWAGLGTGELFFGEGSRLTVL.

There are many counts of this clonotype. V usage is TRBV20-1 and J usage is TRBJ2-7; TRBD2 matches 7 bases. J gave up 3 bases and V 5 bases, and 10 bases lay outside the gene matches. Per the germline V gene, CDR1 is DFQATT and CDR2 is SNEGSKA (reference sequence). The CDR3 contains 14 residues. The CDR3 sequence is CSAARSGPFYEQYF. The CDR3 nucleotides are TGCAGTGCTGCACGTAGCGGGCCATTCTACGAGCAGTACTTC.